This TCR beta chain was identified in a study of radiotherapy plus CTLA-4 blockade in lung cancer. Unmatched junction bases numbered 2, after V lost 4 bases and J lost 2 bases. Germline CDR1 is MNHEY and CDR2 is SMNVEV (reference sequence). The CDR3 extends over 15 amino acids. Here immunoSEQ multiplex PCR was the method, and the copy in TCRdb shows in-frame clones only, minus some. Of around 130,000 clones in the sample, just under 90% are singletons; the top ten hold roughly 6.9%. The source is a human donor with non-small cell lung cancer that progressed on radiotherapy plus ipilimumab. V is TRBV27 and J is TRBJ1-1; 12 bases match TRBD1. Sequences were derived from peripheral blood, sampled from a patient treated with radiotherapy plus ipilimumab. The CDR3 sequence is CASSSGTGGNTEAFF. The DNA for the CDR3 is TGTGCCAGCAGTTCCGGGACAGGGGGCAACACTGAAGCTTTCTTT.